This entry lists 18 T cell receptor beta chains sequenced from one sample in a study of blood T cell repertoires in COVID-19. Method: immunoSEQ multiplex PCR; TCRdb's copy keeps in-frame clones and lacks some. The sample includes approximately 260,000 clones, 82% of them seen just once. The specimen was peripheral blood. These receptors were obtained from a woman aged 60-70 years with active or convalescent COVID-19.

The CDR3 DNA follows: TGTGCCAGCAGCTCCGGGGGGGCCGTCGATGAGCAGTTCTTC. Amino acid sequence: CASSSGGAVDEQFF. The chain links TRBV6-5 to TRBJ2-1, with 8 bases matching TRBD2. Trimming cost V 6 bases and J 8 bases; bases outside gene matches: 9. The germline CDR1 and CDR2 sequences are MNHEY and SVGAGI. The CDR3 spans 14 residues.

This chain connects TRBV10-3 to TRBJ1-1, with D possibly matching TRBD1 (5 bases). The V gene's germline CDR1 is ENHRY and CDR2 SYGVKD. The CDR3 spans 13 residues. The V end lost 5 bases, the J end lost 3 bases, and 10 bases lay between the germline ends. CDR3 DNA sequence: TGTGCCATCAGTAGGTCGGGGGACACTGAAGCTTTCTTT. Protein: CAISRSGDTEAFF.

The V and J genes are TRBV2 and TRBJ1-1, with D tentatively TRBD1 (6 bases). Looked up from germline, CDR1 is SNHLY and CDR2 is FYNNEI. The CDR3 is 13 amino acids. Trimming took 6 bases from V and 4 from J, leaving 12 bases between them. The CDR3 DNA follows: TGTGCCAGCAGACCAACAGGGATCACTGAAGCTTTCTTT. Translating it yields CASRPTGITEAFF.

This sequence joins TRBV10-3 and TRBJ1-2; 7 positions agree with TRBD1. This CDR3 has 13 amino acids. Losses at the gene ends were 10 bases for V and 4 bases for J; bases not matched to a gene: 9. Germline V gives CDR1 ENHRY, CDR2 SYGVKD. In DNA form, the CDR3 reads TGTGCCAATTCAGGGGGGCTGGGCTATGGCTACACCTTC. This sequence encodes CANSGGLGYGYTF.

The rearrangement joins TRBV19 to TRBJ2-6, with 9 bases matching TRBD1. The V and J ends lost 5 bases and 1 base, in that order; junction bases with no gene match: 3. The germline V gene has CDR1 LNHDA and CDR2 SQIVND (reference sequence). CDR3 size: 16 residues. Here the CDR3 reads CASSPGTGSGANVLTF. In DNA form, the CDR3 reads TGTGCCAGTAGTCCCGGGACAGGGTCTGGGGCCAACGTCCTGACTTTC.

This rearrangement joins TRBV6-5 to TRBJ2-2; perhaps TRBD1 as D (5 bases). V was clipped by 6 bases and J by 5 bases, with 13 bases between them. Germline V lookup: CDR1 MNHEY, CDR2 SVGAGI. This CDR3 contains 14 residues. As DNA, the CDR3 is TGTGCCAGCAGCCGAACCACAGGAACCGGGGAGCTGTTTTTT. Its protein is CASSRTTGTGELFF.

The chain uses TRBV11-2 and TRBJ2-7, with TRBD2 matching over 9 bases. The V and J ends lost 4 bases and 0 bases, in that order; junction bases with no gene match: 4. Germline V gene sequence: CDR1 SGHAT, CDR2 FQNNGV. This CDR3 comprises 15 residues. This CDR3 is CASSSGTSISYEQYF. The CDR3 DNA is TGTGCCAGCAGCTCCGGGACTAGCATCTCCTACGAGCAGTACTTC. Complete variable domain (other parts from reference TRBV11-2 and TRBJ2-7): EAGVAQSPRYKIIEKRQSVAFWCNPISGHATLYWYQQILGQGPKLLIQFQNNGVVDDSQLPKDRFSAERLKGVDSTLKIQPAKLEDSAVYLCASSSGTSISYEQYFGPGTRLTVT.

This clone appeared once. This rearrangement joins TRBV4-1 to TRBJ1-5; D uncertain. CDR3 length: 19 amino acids. Per the germline V gene, CDR1 is MGHRA and CDR2 is YSYEKL. The V end lost 1 base, the J end lost 0 bases, and 19 bases lay between the germline ends. CDR3 amino acids: CASSQGLRKGGFSNQPQHF. Written as DNA, the CDR3 is TGCGCCAGCAGCCAAGGCCTAAGAAAAGGCGGGTTTAGCAATCAGCCCCAGCATTTT.

CDR3 region: CATRDSSYNSPLHF. For the CDR3, the DNA is TGTGCCACGCGGGACAGCTCCTATAATTCACCCCTCCACTTT. The chain employs TRBV24-1 and TRBJ1-6, with TRBD1 matching over 7 bases. V was pared by 10 bases and J by 0 bases, with 2 bases of the junction left unmatched. The CDR3 is made up of 14 amino acids. Germline V gene data show CDR1 as KGHDR and CDR2 as SFDVKD.

V is TRBV3-1 (or the pseudogene TRBV3-2) and J is TRBJ2-2; 9 bases map to TRBD2. The CDR3 has 15 amino acids. Per germline, CDR1 LGHDT and CDR2 YNNKEL (reference sequence). J was trimmed by 6 bases and V by 4 bases; bases with no gene match: 6. The CDR3 nucleotides read TGTGCCAGCAGCCCTCCGCGGGGGGGCCCCGGGGAGCTGTTTTTT. Amino acid sequence: CASSPPRGGPGELFF.

The V gene is TRBV18, the J gene TRBJ2-2; 7 nucleotides agree with TRBD1. The CDR3 sequence is 15 residues long. CDR1 and CDR2 (germline): KGHSH, LQKENI. V was clipped by 2 bases and J by 4 bases; unmatched bases: 4. CDR3 nucleotides: TGTGCCAGCTCACCAGACAGGGAGAGCACCGGGGAGCTGTTTTTT. It codes for CASSPDRESTGELFF.

The chain recombines TRBV7-9 with TRBJ2-7; D is possibly TRBD2 (6 bases). Trimming stripped 4 bases from V and 4 bases from J, with 17 bases between. The CDR3 has 15 amino acids. Germline lookup yields CDR1 SEHNR and CDR2 FQNEAQ (reference sequence). The CDR3 sequence: CASSSRAGTAYEQYF. The CDR3 bases are TGTGCCAGCAGCTCTAGGGCCGGGACTGCATACGAGCAGTACTTC.

This clone was observed a few times. This rearrangement joins TRBV30 to TRBJ1-1, with D uncertain. The germline V and J ends were trimmed by 1 base and 4 bases, with 10 bases remaining between them. This CDR3 comprises 13 residues. In germline, CDR1 is GTSNPN, CDR2 SVGIG (reference sequence). In nucleotides, the CDR3 is TGTGCCTGGAGTGATCTAGGTAGCACTGAAGCTTTCTTT. Encoded protein: CAWSDLGSTEAFF.

The rearrangement uses TRBV30 and TRBJ1-2; tentative D call: TRBD1 (6 bases). The CDR3 spans 13 residues. The germline V gene encodes CDR1 GTSNPN and CDR2 SVGIG (reference sequence). V lost 1 base, J lost 3 bases, and 9 bases lay in between. The CDR3 coding sequence is TGTGCCTGGAGTGCAGGGGCCGACTATGGCTACACCTTC. This translates into CAWSAGADYGYTF.

V is TRBV12-3 or TRBV12-4 and J is TRBJ1-2; D call uncertain. Deletions cut 6 bases from V and 7 bases from J, with 15 bases between. The CDR3 is 13 amino acids. Written as DNA, the CDR3 is TGTGCCAGCAGCCGAGTAAATGAGGTTGGCTACACCTTC. Residues: CASSRVNEVGYTF.

The chain recombines TRBV2 with TRBJ1-5; possibly TRBD1 for D (5 bases). Germline lookup yields CDR1 SNHLY and CDR2 FYNNEI. Trimming cost V 3 bases and J 2 bases, with 11 bases left between them. The CDR3 loop spans 15 amino acids. CDR3 region: CASSDWGGGNQPQHF. The CDR3 nucleotides are TGTGCCAGCAGTGATTGGGGGGGAGGCAATCAGCCCCAGCATTTT.

This clone appeared a single time. V usage is TRBV7-6 and J usage is TRBJ1-3; 7 bases are shared with TRBD1. Germline V gives CDR1 SGHVS, CDR2 FNYEAQ. The CDR3 runs 17 residues. J gave up 0 bases and V 0 bases, and 5 bases lay outside the gene matches. The CDR3 DNA reads as TGTGCCAGCAGCTTAGCAACCGGGACAGTCTCTGGAAACACCATATATTTT. Protein product: CASSLATGTVSGNTIYF. The complete variable domain, with remaining parts taken from reference TRBV7-6 and TRBJ1-3, reads GAGVSQSPRYKVTKRGQDVALRCDPISGHVSLYWYRQALGQGPEFLTYFNYEAQQDKSGLPNDRFSAERPEGSISTLTIQRTEQRDSAMYRCASSLATGTVSGNTIYFGEGSWLTVV.

This clone has more than one count but fewer than ten. The CDR3 loop reads CASSLVTGPLYGYTF. The DNA of the CDR3 is TGTGCCAGCAGCCTGGTGACAGGCCCCCTCTATGGCTACACCTTC. The chain employs TRBV7-9 and TRBJ1-2, with a possible D match to TRBD1 (6 bases). The V gene's germline CDR1 is SEHNR and CDR2 FQNEAQ (reference sequence). CDR3 length equals 15 residues. Between the trimmed V and J ends, which lost 5 bases and 4 bases, there was a span of 17 bases.